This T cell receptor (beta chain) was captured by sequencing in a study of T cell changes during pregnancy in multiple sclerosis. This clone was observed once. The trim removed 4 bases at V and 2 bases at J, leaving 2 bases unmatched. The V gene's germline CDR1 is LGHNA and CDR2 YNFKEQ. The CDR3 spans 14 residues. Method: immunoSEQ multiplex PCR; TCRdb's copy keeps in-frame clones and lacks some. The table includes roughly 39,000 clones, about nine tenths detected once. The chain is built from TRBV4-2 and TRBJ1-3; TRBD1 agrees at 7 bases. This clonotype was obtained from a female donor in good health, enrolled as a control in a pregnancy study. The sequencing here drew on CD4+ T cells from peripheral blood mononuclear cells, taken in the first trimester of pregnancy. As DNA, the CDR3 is TGTGCCAGCAGCCCTACAGGGGCTGGAAACACCATATATTTT. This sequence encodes CASSPTGAGNTIYF.